The 18 T cell receptor beta chains reported below all come from one sample, sequenced in a study of T cells in Graves' hyperthyroidism and ophthalmopathy. Template material for amplifying TCR beta CDR3 regions consisted of RNA transcripts. In the first-round RT-PCR of the TCR CDR3, the HTBI primer set was used. TCRdb re-analysed the multiplex PCR reads in MiXCR, keeping a single row per CDR3 protein. The sample has fewer than 250,000 distinct CDR3 sequences, over 15% seen once. The sample consisted of blood. The receptors here all came from a woman aged 18-29 years with Graves' ophthalmopathy.

Many counts were recorded for this clonotype. The V gene is TRBV18, the J gene TRBJ1-1; no reliable D call. Trimming cost V 1 base and J 0 bases, with 12 bases left between them. This CDR3 is built from 16 residues. CDR1 is KGHSH and CDR2 is LQKENI in the germline V gene. CDR3 in amino acids: CASSPLGPPLNTEAFF. CDR3 DNA: TGTGCCAGCTCACCACTCGGACCCCCACTGAACACTGAAGCTTTCTTT.

This clonotype was counted many times. V gene TRBV4-3 combines with J gene TRBJ1-4, with D possibly being TRBD1 (5 bases). Per the germline V gene, CDR1 is LGHNA and CDR2 is YSLEER. CDR3 length: 13 amino acids. With 2 bases removed from V and 8 bases from J, the gap between germline ends came to 9 bases. The DNA for the CDR3 is TGCGCCAGCAGCCAACGGGACGGGGAAAAACTGTTTTTT. Its protein product is CASSQRDGEKLFF.

This clonotype appeared many times. The rearrangement uses TRBV20-1 and TRBJ2-7; the match to TRBD2 covers 8 bases. Germline-derived CDR1 and CDR2 are DFQATT and SNEGSKA (reference sequence). The J segment lost 1 base and the V segment lost 0 bases, leaving 8 bases of the junction unmatched. The CDR3 consists of 16 residues. As DNA, the CDR3 is TGCAGTGCTAGAGATGGGTCGGGGGGGTCTTCCTACGAGCAGTACTTC. Translating it yields CSARDGSGGSSYEQYF.

This clonotype appeared many times. The chain links TRBV7-2 to TRBJ2-1; 13 bases are shared with TRBD2. V trimming: 5 bases; J trimming: 6 bases; junction bases outside the gene matches: 7. CDR1 SGHTA and CDR2 FQGNSA come from the germline V gene. There are 16 residues in the CDR3. In nucleotides, the CDR3 is TGTGCCAGCAGCACCCAGGGACTAGCGGGGTCCAATGAGCAGTTCTTC. Its protein is CASSTQGLAGSNEQFF.

The chain links TRBV11-3 to TRBJ2-1, with 10 bases matching TRBD2. V lost 5 bases and J lost 0; bases outside the gene matches: 4. Per the germline V gene, CDR1 is SGHNT and CDR2 is YENEEA. The CDR3 covers 16 residues. The CDR3 loop reads CASSTLAGSSYNEQFF. Written as DNA, the CDR3 is TGTGCCAGCAGCACACTAGCGGGAAGCTCCTACAATGAGCAGTTCTTC. The variable domain in full, with the rest retrieved from reference TRBV11-3 and TRBJ2-1, is EAGVVQSPRYKIIEKKQPVAFWCNPISGHNTLYWYLQNLGQGPELLIRYENEEAVDDSQLPKDRFSAERLKGVDSTLKIQPAELGDSAVYLCASSTLAGSSYNEQFFGPGTRLTVL.

Many counts were recorded for this clonotype. The V call is TRBV15, the J call TRBJ2-1; D is unresolved. The CDR3 is 13 residues long. CDR1 and CDR2 (germline): LNHNV, YYDKDF (reference sequence). Trimming took 4 bases from V and 4 from J, leaving 8 bases between them. The DNA for the CDR3 is TGTGCCACCAGCAAGCGTCTATACAATGAGCAGTTCTTC. It is translated as CATSKRLYNEQFF. Complete variable domain (other parts from reference TRBV15 and TRBJ2-1): DAMVIQNPRYQVTQFGKPVTLSCSQTLNHNVMYWYQQKSSQAPKLLFHYYDKDFNNEADTPDNFQSRRPNTSFCFLDIRSPGLGDTAMYLCATSKRLYNEQFFGPGTRLTVL.

This clonotype was seen more than once but under ten times. The junction and the germline gene differ at one end; a read error may be behind it. The chain joins TRBV27 to TRBJ2-7; D is possibly TRBD1 (6 bases). Looked up from germline, CDR1 is MNHEY and CDR2 is SMNVEV (reference sequence). This CDR3 is built from 14 residues. The CDR3 region is CASSLSGQTYGQYF. CDR3 bases: TGTGCCAGCAGTTTATCGGGACAAACCTACGGGCAGTACTTC.

In this sample, this clonotype turned up a few times. V usage is TRBV20-1 and J usage is TRBJ2-7; D is tentatively TRBD1 or TRBD2 (5 bases each). The CDR3 contains 14 residues. The V end was cut by 6 bases, the J end by 6 bases, with 21 bases between. Per the germline V gene, CDR1 is DFQATT and CDR2 is SNEGSKA (reference sequence). The CDR3 here is CSAPKGTFIREQYF. Here the CDR3 DNA reads TGCAGTGCCCCCAAGGGGACGTTCATCCGCGAGCAGTACTTC.

This clonotype has a count of ten or more. This sequence joins TRBV27 and TRBJ2-6; 9 bases are shared with TRBD1. From germline, CDR1 is MNHEY and CDR2 SMNVEV (reference sequence). The V segment lost 8 bases and the J segment 5 bases; nucleotides outside the gene matches: 16. The CDR3 is 18 residues long. The CDR3 region is CASGSGQGSSPWANVLTF. Here the CDR3 DNA reads TGTGCCAGCGGGAGTGGACAGGGGTCCTCCCCCTGGGCCAACGTCCTGACTTTC.

This clonotype was recorded many times. The chain has TRBV25-1 and TRBJ2-1; 9 positions match TRBD2. Germline V gives CDR1 MGHDK, CDR2 SYGVNS. Losses at the gene ends were 2 bases for V and 8 bases for J; bases not matched to a gene: 10. This CDR3 is 16 amino acids long. This chain's CDR3 is CASSEIRREGRHEQFF. CDR3 nucleotide sequence: TGTGCCAGCAGTGAAATACGGCGGGAGGGCCGTCATGAGCAGTTCTTC.

CDR3 sequence: CAPNGYTF. The CDR3 DNA follows: TGTGCCCCGAATGGCTACACCTTC. This chain connects TRBV7-9 to TRBJ1-2; no clear D gene. The CDR3 contains 8 residues. CDR1 is SEHNR and CDR2 is FQNEAQ in the germline V gene (reference sequence). Between the trimmed V and J ends, which lost 11 bases and 6 bases, there was a span of 4 bases.

This clonotype was picked up many times. V and J are TRBV9 and TRBJ2-3; 8 nucleotides align to TRBD2. The CDR3 has 15 amino acids. The trim removed 2 bases at V and 0 bases at J, leaving 2 bases unmatched. In germline, CDR1 is SGDLS, CDR2 YYNGEE. The CDR3 region has the DNA TGTGCCAGCAGCGTCGGGGGGGCCAGCACAGATACGCAGTATTTT. It is translated as CASSVGGASTDTQYF.

This clonotype was observed at least ten times. V and J are TRBV4-1 and TRBJ1-1; a weak D match, TRBD1 (6 bases). Trimming cost V 0 bases and J 0 bases, with 11 bases left between them. Germline CDR1 is MGHRA and CDR2 is YSYEKL. There are 16 residues in the CDR3. Here the CDR3 DNA reads TGCGCCAGCAGCCAAGAATCCGGGACATTGAACACTGAAGCTTTCTTT. It encodes CASSQESGTLNTEAFF.

This chain links TRBV4-1 with TRBJ2-2; D not resolved. Per the germline V gene, CDR1 is MGHRA and CDR2 is YSYEKL. The CDR3 runs 13 residues. V was trimmed by 4 bases and J by 7 bases, leaving 10 bases between them. The CDR3: CASSPAAGGELFF. The CDR3 DNA is TGCGCCAGCAGCCCAGCTGCCGGCGGGGAGCTGTTTTTT.

The chain couples TRBV9 to TRBJ2-2, with a weak D call TRBD2 (5 bases). CDR3 length: 14 residues. Germline V gene data show CDR1 as SGDLS and CDR2 as YYNGEE. V was cut by 3 bases and J by 7 bases, with 13 bases left in between. The CDR3 loop is CASSGGLSGGELFF. Written as DNA, the CDR3 is TGTGCCAGCAGCGGTGGACTCAGCGGCGGGGAGCTGTTTTTT.

This clonotype has at least ten counts. The chain couples TRBV12-3 or TRBV12-4 to TRBJ1-5; D unclear. This CDR3 comprises 12 residues. The ends were cut back, 8 bases at V and 3 bases at J, with 8 bases in the middle. The CDR3: CASSGYNQPQHF. The CDR3 DNA sequence: TGTGCCAGCTCTGGATACAATCAGCCCCAGCATTTT.

Many counts were recorded for this clonotype. This chain joins TRBV29-1 and TRBJ2-3; D gene unclear. The CDR3 is made up of 15 amino acids. The V end was cut by 5 bases, the J end by 1 base, with 16 bases between. Germline values: CDR1 SQVTM, CDR2 ANQGSEA. CDR3 residues: CSVPRPAAGTDTQYF. In DNA form, the CDR3 reads TGCAGCGTTCCCCGTCCAGCAGCAGGCACAGATACGCAGTATTTT.

In its sample, this clonotype was seen many times. The chain carries TRBV7-3 and TRBJ2-1, with 13 bases that match TRBD2. The junction had 4 bases not matched to a gene; V was cut back by 5 bases and J by 6 bases. The CDR3 spans 15 residues. Per the germline V gene, CDR1 is SGHTA and CDR2 is FQGTGA. The CDR3 DNA reads as TGTGCCAGCAGCGGACTAGCGGGAGTTGGCAATGAGCAGTTCTTC. As protein: CASSGLAGVGNEQFF.